The 25 T cell receptor beta chains below all came from one sample that was sequenced in a study of blood T cells in healthy people across ages. A second PCR, run for about 7 to 11 cycles, used a sample-barcoded 5' primer plus a J-beta primer mix. In TCRdb, the 5' RACE reads were re-called with MiXCR into one record per CDR3 protein. The sample yields 600,000 to 1,000,000 distinct CDR3 sequences, nearly 60% seen once. What was sequenced was blood. Receptors were obtained from a man aged 25-45 years in good health.

The chain employs TRBV11-2 and TRBJ1-2; 12 nucleotides line up with TRBD1. This CDR3 spans 15 amino acids. From germline, CDR1 is SGHAT and CDR2 FQNNGV. J lost 4 bases, V lost 5 bases, and 5 bases had no gene match. The CDR3 DNA sequence: TGTGCCAGCAGCGCCGGGACAGGGGGCCCCTATGGCTACACCTTC. It codes for CASSAGTGGPYGYTF.

This clonotype has a single count. The chain combines TRBV6-6 with TRBJ1-1; D unresolved. The CDR3 covers 14 residues. Trimming took 0 bases from V and 2 from J, leaving 7 bases between them. In germline, CDR1 is MNHNY, CDR2 SVGAGI (reference sequence). CDR3 coding DNA: TGTGCCAGCAGTTACTCGATATCAAACACTGAAGCTTTCTTT. As protein: CASSYSISNTEAFF.

The chain combines TRBV29-1 with TRBJ1-4, with D maybe TRBD1 (6 bases). The germline V gene encodes CDR1 SQVTM and CDR2 ANQGSEA. Trimming shortened V by 6 bases and J by 0 bases, and 8 bases separated the two germline ends. This CDR3 has 13 residues. The CDR3 loop reads CSVTGPTNEKLFF. The CDR3 bases are TGCAGCGTCACAGGGCCAACTAATGAAAAACTGTTTTTT.

This rearrangement joins TRBV3-1 to TRBJ1-1; D perhaps matches TRBD1 (5 bases). This CDR3 contains 13 residues. Germline CDR1 is LGHDT and CDR2 is YNNKEL (reference sequence). Deletions cut 0 bases from V and 10 bases from J, with 12 bases between. The CDR3, as DNA: TGTGCCAGCAGCCAAGATTCCGGGGCCGGAGCTTTCTTT. Its translation is CASSQDSGAGAFF. The whole variable domain, remainder taken from reference TRBV3-1 and TRBJ1-1, is DTAVSQTPKYLVTQMGNDKSIKCEQNLGHDTMYWYKQDSKKFLKIMFSYNNKELIINETVPNRFSPKSPDKAHLNLHINSLELGDSAVYFCASSQDSGAGAFFGQGTRLTVV.

The rearrangement joins TRBV18 to TRBJ2-3, with TRBD2 as a possible D gene (5 bases). This CDR3 is 12 amino acids long. The V gene lost 8 bases and the J gene lost 5 bases, with 11 bases spanning the gap. Germline CDR1 KGHSH, CDR2 LQKENI. The CDR3 protein is CASSPREDTQYF. The CDR3 region has the DNA TGTGCCAGCAGTCCTCGGGAAGATACGCAGTATTTT.

The rearrangement joins TRBV2 to TRBJ2-4, with D unresolved. Trimming left V 3 bases short and J 0 bases short, with 12 bases between. The CDR3 runs 16 residues. Germline CDR1 reads SNHLY; CDR2 reads FYNNEI. The CDR3 here is CASSDFQPLAKNIQYF. The CDR3 DNA sequence: TGTGCCAGCAGTGACTTCCAGCCGCTAGCCAAAAACATTCAGTACTTC.

The chain joins TRBV12-3 or TRBV12-4 to TRBJ1-2; maybe TRBD1 (6 bases). This CDR3 region has 14 residues. Trimming pared 1 base from V and 5 bases from J, leaving 11 bases between. CDR3 sequence (DNA): TGTGCCAGCAGTTTAGACAGGGACCTTTATGGCTACACCTTC. Translated, it gives CASSLDRDLYGYTF.

The rearrangement uses TRBV4-2 and TRBJ2-5; the match to TRBD2 covers 12 bases. After removal of 5 bases from V and 5 bases from J, the junction contained 12 bases not matched to a gene. CDR1 and CDR2 (germline): LGHNA, YNFKEQ. The CDR3 is 17 amino acids. The chain's CDR3 is CASSYRLAGASMETQYF. CDR3 nucleotide sequence: TGTGCCAGCAGCTATCGACTAGCGGGAGCGAGTATGGAGACCCAGTACTTC.

The chain recombines TRBV12-3 or TRBV12-4 with TRBJ1-4; the D is unclear. This CDR3 has 17 residues. The V end was cut by 3 bases, the J end by 8 bases, with 22 bases between. The CDR3 DNA reads as TGTGCCAGCAGTTTCGGCCCCCCCACTACGGTCGGCGAAAAACTGTTTTTT. Encoded protein: CASSFGPPTTVGEKLFF.

V gene TRBV9 combines with J gene TRBJ2-7, with D perhaps given as TRBD1 or TRBD2 (5 bases each). The CDR3 is 15 amino acids. CDR1 is SGDLS and CDR2 is YYNGEE in the germline V gene. V was clipped by 3 bases and J by 1 base, with 14 bases between them. Here the CDR3 reads CASSADPGTSYEQYF. In DNA, the CDR3 is TGTGCCAGCAGCGCCGATCCCGGGACGTCCTACGAGCAGTACTTC. The variable domain in full, completed from reference TRBV9 and TRBJ2-7, reads DSGVTQTPKHLITATGQRVTLRCSPRSGDLSVYWYQQSLDQGLQFLIQYYNGEERAKGNILERFSAQQFPDLHSELNLSSLELGDSALYFCASSADPGTSYEQYFGPGTRLTVT.

The chain recombines TRBV24-1 with TRBJ2-1; no firm D call. The CDR3 loop spans 13 amino acids. V lost 4 bases, J lost 11 bases, and 14 bases lay in between. CDR1 is KGHDR and CDR2 is SFDVKD in the germline V gene. The CDR3 spells CATSDSHQNKQFF. CDR3 nucleotide sequence: TGTGCCACCAGTGACTCCCATCAGAATAAGCAGTTCTTC.

The chain employs TRBV6-1 and TRBJ1-2, with D unclear. Trimming took 7 bases from V and 7 from J, leaving 13 bases between them. The CDR3 is made up of 12 amino acids. Per the germline V gene, CDR1 is MNHNS and CDR2 is SASEGT. As DNA, the CDR3 is TGTGCCAGCACCCCGGCCCTTGTTGGCTACACCTTC. Its protein product is CASTPALVGYTF.

The V call is TRBV4-1, the J call TRBJ2-1; 10 bases line up with TRBD1. The CDR3 spans 14 residues. Germline V CDR1 and CDR2: MGHRA, YSYEKL. The trim removed 8 bases at V and 7 bases at J, leaving 8 bases unmatched. Here the CDR3 reads CASHRDRGANEQFF. For the CDR3, the DNA is TGCGCCAGCCACCGGGACAGGGGTGCGAATGAGCAGTTCTTC.

The chain carries TRBV19 and TRBJ2-6; D may be TRBD1 (6 bases). This CDR3 region has 15 residues. Trimming took 5 bases from V and 2 from J, leaving 10 bases between them. Germline V gene lookup returns CDR1 LNHDA and CDR2 SQIVND (reference sequence). CDR3 in DNA: TGTGCCAGTAGTTCAGGGGATGCTGGGGCCAACGTCCTGACTTTC. Its translation is CASSSGDAGANVLTF.

The V gene is TRBV6-2 or TRBV6-3, the J gene TRBJ2-7; D perhaps matches TRBD2 (6 bases). The CDR3 is 19 amino acids. V lost 0 bases and J 0 bases, leaving 21 bases between the germline ends. Germline V lookup: CDR1 MNHEY, CDR2 SVGEGT. CDR3 coding DNA: TGTGCCAGCAGTTACTCGTTCGATTTGCGGGGTAGCGTCTCCTACGAGCAGTACTTC. This codes for CASSYSFDLRGSVSYEQYF.

V gene TRBV5-1 combines with J gene TRBJ2-2, with D possibly matching TRBD2 (7 bases). Germline lookup yields CDR1 SGHRS and CDR2 YFSETQ. The CDR3 is 15 amino acids. The ends were cut back, 5 bases at V and 6 bases at J, with 17 bases in the middle. The CDR3 is CASSPTWGGAGELFF. CDR3 bases: TGCGCCAGCAGTCCGACCTGGGGGGGCGCCGGGGAGCTGTTTTTT.

This clonotype was counted only a few times. V gene TRBV20-1 combines with J gene TRBJ2-1, with D unresolved. Trimming cost V 3 bases and J 6 bases, with 9 bases left between them. The CDR3 loop spans 12 amino acids. Germline V gives CDR1 DFQATT, CDR2 SNEGSKA (reference sequence). The CDR3 DNA reads as TGCAGTGCTAGCGTCCGGGTCAATGAGCAGTTCTTC. Protein sequence: CSASVRVNEQFF.

The chain has TRBV3-1 and TRBJ1-2; the match to TRBD1 covers 8 bases. Germline lookup yields CDR1 LGHDT and CDR2 YNNKEL (reference sequence). The CDR3 sequence is 15 residues long. Losses at the gene ends were 1 base for V and 3 bases for J; bases not matched to a gene: 4. CDR3 loop: CASSQGAGGDYGYTF. Here the CDR3 DNA reads TGTGCCAGCAGCCAAGGGGCAGGGGGCGACTATGGCTACACCTTC. Supplemented by reference TRBV3-1 and TRBJ1-2, the full variable domain reads DTAVSQTPKYLVTQMGNDKSIKCEQNLGHDTMYWYKQDSKKFLKIMFSYNNKELIINETVPNRFSPKSPDKAHLNLHINSLELGDSAVYFCASSQGAGGDYGYTFGSGTRLTVV.

The chain links TRBV7-2 to TRBJ1-1; a possible D gene is TRBD1 (5 bases). The V gene lost 1 base and the J gene lost 3 bases, with 18 bases spanning the gap. The CDR3 length is 17 residues. The germline CDR1 and CDR2 sequences are SGHTA and FQGNSA. This CDR3 reads CASSLVVRRGLHTEAFF. DNA for the CDR3: TGTGCCAGCAGCTTAGTAGTGAGGAGGGGACTACACACTGAAGCTTTCTTT. Full variable domain (rest looked up from reference TRBV7-2 and TRBJ1-1): GAGVSQSPSNKVTEKGKDVELRCDPISGHTALYWYRQSLGQGLEFLIYFQGNSAPDKSGLPSDRFSAERTGGSVSTLTIQRTQQEDSAVYLCASSLVVRRGLHTEAFFGQGTRLTVV.

The chain joins TRBV6-5 to TRBJ2-4, with D perhaps matching TRBD1 or TRBD2 (5 bases each). The CDR3 covers 14 residues. The ends were cut back, 0 bases at V and 9 bases at J, with 12 bases in the middle. The germline V gene has CDR1 MNHEY and CDR2 SVGAGI. CDR3 nucleotide sequence: TGTGCCAGCAGTTACTCCCCTGGTGGGGGCATTCAGTACTTC. This gives the protein CASSYSPGGGIQYF.

The CDR3 protein is CASSPGGGRDPQHF. CDR3 coding DNA: TGTGCCAGCAGTCCCGGGGGAGGACGGGACCCCCAGCATTTT. The V gene is TRBV11-3, the J gene TRBJ1-5; tentatively, D is TRBD1 (5 bases). Per the germline V gene, CDR1 is SGHNT and CDR2 is YENEEA. The CDR3 is made up of 14 amino acids. V was pared by 6 bases and J by 10 bases, with 19 bases between.

This clonotype was seen a few times. The V call is TRBV12-3 or TRBV12-4, the J call TRBJ2-7; 7 bases map to TRBD2. The CDR3 is 17 residues long. The trim removed 3 bases at V and 5 bases at J, leaving 16 bases unmatched. The CDR3 DNA is TGTGCCAGCAGTTTCCCATCGGGGGGTTCTTATTCGGACGAGCAGTACTTC. Protein product: CASSFPSGGSYSDEQYF.

This rearrangement joins TRBV29-1 to TRBJ2-3; D remains unclear. CDR1 and CDR2 from the germline V gene are SQVTM and ANQGSEA. V was pared by 8 bases and J by 3 bases, with 18 bases between. The CDR3 has 14 amino acids. CDR3: CSPLGRPRTDTQYF. Here the CDR3 DNA reads TGCAGCCCCCTAGGACGGCCTCGGACAGATACGCAGTATTTT.

The gene calls are TRBV28 and TRBJ1-5; D may be TRBD1 (6 bases). There are 15 residues in the CDR3. Germline loops: CDR1 MDHEN, CDR2 SYDVKM. Between the trimmed V and J ends, which lost 2 bases and 2 bases, there was a span of 10 bases. The CDR3 region is CASSLQGMGNQPQHF. In nucleotides, the CDR3 is TGTGCCAGCAGTTTACAGGGGATGGGCAATCAGCCCCAGCATTTT.

This clonotype was seen a few times. The rearrangement links TRBV20-1 to TRBJ2-1, with D perhaps assigned TRBD1 or TRBD2 (5 bases each). The CDR3 is 15 residues long. Germline-derived CDR1 and CDR2 are DFQATT and SNEGSKA (reference sequence). V was clipped by 3 bases and J by 6 bases, with 18 bases between them. CDR3 loop: CSASSTRGFGNEQFF. As DNA, the CDR3 is TGCAGTGCTAGCTCCACGAGGGGTTTCGGCAATGAGCAGTTCTTC.